This T cell receptor (beta chain) came from a study of blood T cell repertoires in COVID-19. The protocol was immunoSEQ multiplex PCR, while the TCRdb copy is restricted to in-frame clones and leaves out a portion. The sample lists 100,000 to 130,000 clones, about four fifths occurring once. The CDR3 consists of 15 residues. V was cut by 0 bases and J by 9 bases, with 19 bases left in between. The germline gives CDR1 SGHRS, CDR2 YFSETQ. Material: peripheral blood. This TCR was sampled from a woman aged 65 to 85 with acute or convalescent COVID-19. The chain is built from TRBV5-1 and TRBJ2-7; weak D call: TRBD2 (6 bases). The CDR3 DNA sequence: TGCGCCAGCAGCTTGGCCGCGGGGCCGTCGGAGGGGCAGTACTTC. Protein sequence: CASSLAAGPSEGQYF.